Detailed here is one T cell receptor beta chain. Profiled with immunoSEQ multiplex PCR; TCRdb holds only in-frame clones, not every one. The table includes about a million clones, about 75% detected once. The data derive from a study of shared clonotypes between healthy human individuals. The CDR3 is made up of 14 amino acids. Germline lookup yields CDR1 SGHAT and CDR2 FQNNGV. The ends were cut back, 1 base at V and 7 bases at J, with 13 bases in the middle. This chain links TRBV11-2 with TRBJ1-2, with a tentative D call TRBD1 (5 bases). The sequenced sample consisted of memory CD4+ T cells sorted from blood. Subset here: CD45RA-negative fraction. The source of this sequence is a man aged 18 to 35 in good health. This chain's CDR3 is CASSLGQFSPGYTF. The CDR3 coding sequence is TGTGCCAGCAGCTTAGGACAGTTCTCTCCTGGCTACACCTTC.